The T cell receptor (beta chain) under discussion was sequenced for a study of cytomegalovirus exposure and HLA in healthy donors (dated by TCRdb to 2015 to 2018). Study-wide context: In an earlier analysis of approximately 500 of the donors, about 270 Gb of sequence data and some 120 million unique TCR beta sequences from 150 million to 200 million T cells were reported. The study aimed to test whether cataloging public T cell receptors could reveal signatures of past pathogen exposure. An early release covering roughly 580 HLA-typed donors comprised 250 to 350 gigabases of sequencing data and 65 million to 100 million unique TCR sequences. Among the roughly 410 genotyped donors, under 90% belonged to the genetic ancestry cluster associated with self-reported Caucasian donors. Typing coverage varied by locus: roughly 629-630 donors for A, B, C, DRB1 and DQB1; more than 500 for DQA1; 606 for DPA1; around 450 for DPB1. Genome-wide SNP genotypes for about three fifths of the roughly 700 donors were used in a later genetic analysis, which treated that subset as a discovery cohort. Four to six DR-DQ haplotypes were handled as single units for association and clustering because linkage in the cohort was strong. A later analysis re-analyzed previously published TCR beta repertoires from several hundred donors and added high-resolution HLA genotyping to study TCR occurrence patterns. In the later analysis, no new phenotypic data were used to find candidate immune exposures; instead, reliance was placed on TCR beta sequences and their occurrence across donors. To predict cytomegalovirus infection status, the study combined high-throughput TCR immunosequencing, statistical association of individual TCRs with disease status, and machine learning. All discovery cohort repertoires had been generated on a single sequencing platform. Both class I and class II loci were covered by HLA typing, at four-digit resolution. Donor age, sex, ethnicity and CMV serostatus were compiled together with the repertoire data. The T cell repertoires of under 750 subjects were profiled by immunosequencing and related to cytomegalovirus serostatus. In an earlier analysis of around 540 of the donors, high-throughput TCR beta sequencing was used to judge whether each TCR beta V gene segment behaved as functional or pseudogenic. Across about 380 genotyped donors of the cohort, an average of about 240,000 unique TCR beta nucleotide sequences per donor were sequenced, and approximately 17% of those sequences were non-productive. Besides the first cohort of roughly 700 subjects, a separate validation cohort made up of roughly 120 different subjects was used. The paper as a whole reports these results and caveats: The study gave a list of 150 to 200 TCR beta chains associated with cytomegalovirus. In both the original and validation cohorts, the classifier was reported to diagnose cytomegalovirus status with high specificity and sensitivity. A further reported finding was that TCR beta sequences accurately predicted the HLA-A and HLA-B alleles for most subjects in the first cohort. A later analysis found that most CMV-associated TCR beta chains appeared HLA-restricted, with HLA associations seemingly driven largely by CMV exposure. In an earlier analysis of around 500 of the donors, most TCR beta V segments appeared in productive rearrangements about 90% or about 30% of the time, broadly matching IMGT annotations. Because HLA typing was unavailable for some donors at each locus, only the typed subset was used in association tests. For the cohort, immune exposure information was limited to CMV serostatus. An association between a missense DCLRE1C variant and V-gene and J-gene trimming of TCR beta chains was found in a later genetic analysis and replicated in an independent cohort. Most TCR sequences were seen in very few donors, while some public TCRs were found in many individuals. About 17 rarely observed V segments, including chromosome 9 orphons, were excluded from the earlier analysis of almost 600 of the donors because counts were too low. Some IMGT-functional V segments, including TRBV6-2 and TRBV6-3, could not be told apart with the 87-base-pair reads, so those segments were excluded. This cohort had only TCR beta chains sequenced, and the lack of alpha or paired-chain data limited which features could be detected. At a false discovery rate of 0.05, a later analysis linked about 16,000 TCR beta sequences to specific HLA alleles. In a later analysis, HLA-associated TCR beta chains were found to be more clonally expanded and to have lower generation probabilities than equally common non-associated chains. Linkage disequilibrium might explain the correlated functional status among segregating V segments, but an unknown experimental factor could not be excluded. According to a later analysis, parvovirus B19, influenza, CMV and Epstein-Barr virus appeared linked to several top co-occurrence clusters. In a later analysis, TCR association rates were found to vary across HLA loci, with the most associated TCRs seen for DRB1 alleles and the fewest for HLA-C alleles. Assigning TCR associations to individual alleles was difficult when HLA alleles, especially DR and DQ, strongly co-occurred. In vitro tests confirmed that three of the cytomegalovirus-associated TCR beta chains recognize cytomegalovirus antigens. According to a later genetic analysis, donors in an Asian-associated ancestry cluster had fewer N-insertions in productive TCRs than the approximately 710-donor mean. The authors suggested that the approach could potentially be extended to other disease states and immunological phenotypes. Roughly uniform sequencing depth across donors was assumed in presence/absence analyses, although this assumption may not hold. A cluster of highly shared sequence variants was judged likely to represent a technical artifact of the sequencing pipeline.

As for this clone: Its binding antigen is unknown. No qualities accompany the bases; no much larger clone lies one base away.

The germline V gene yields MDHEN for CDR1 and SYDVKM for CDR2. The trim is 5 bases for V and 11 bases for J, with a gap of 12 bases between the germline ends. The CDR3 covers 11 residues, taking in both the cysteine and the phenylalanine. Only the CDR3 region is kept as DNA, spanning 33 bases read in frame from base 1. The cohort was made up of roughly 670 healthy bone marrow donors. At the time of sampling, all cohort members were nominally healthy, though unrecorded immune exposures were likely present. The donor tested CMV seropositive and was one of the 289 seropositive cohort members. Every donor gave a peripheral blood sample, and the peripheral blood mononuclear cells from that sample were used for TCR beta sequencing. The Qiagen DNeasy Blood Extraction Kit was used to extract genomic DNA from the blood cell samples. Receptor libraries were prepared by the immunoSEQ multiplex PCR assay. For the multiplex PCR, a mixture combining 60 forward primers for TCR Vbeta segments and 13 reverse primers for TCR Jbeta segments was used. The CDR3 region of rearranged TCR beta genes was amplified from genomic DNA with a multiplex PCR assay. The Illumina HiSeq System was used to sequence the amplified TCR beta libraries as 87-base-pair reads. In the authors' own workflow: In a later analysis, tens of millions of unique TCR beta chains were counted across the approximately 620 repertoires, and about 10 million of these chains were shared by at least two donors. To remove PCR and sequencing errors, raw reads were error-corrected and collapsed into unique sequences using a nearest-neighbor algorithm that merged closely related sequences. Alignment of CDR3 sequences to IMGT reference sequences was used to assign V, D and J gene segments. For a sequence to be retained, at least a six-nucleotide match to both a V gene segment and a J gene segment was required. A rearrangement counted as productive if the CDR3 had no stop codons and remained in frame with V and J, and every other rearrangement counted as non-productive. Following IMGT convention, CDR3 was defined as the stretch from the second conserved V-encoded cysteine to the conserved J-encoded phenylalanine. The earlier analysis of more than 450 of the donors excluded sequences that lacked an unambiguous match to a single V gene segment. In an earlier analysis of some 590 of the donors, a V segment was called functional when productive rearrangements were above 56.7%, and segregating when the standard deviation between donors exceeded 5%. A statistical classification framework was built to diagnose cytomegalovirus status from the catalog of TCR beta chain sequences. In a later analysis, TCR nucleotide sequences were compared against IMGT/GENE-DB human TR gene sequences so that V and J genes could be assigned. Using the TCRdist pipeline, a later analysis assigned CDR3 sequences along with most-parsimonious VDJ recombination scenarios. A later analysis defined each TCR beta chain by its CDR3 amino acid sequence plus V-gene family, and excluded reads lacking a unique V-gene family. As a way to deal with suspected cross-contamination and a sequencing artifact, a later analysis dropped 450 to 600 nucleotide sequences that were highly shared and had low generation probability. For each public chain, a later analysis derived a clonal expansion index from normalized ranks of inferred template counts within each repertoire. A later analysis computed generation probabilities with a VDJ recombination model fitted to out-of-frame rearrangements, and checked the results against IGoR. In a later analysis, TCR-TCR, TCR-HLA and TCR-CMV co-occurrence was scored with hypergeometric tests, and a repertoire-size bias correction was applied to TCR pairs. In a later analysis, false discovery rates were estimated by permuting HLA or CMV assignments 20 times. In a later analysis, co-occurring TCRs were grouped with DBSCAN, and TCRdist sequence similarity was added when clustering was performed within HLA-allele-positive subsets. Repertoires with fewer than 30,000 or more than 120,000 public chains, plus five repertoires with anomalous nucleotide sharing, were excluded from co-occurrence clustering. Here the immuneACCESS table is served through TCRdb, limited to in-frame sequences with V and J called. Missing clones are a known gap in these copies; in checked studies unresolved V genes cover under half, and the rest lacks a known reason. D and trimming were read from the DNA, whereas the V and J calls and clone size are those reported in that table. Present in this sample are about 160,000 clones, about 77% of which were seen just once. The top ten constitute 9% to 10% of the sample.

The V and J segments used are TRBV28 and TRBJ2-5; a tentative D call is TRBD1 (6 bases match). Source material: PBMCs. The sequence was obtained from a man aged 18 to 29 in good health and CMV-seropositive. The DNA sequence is TGTGCCAGCAGTCTCACCGGGACACAGTACTTC. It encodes CASSLTGTQYF.